This TCR beta chain was documented in a study of response to subunit inactivated influenza vaccine. A single record per CDR3 protein comes from TCRdb applying MiXCR to the RT-PCR reads. The data contain more than 500,000 distinct CDR3 sequences, about 10% of them singletons. The germline V gene encodes CDR1 MNHNS and CDR2 SASEGT. There are 14 residues in the CDR3. V lost 6 bases and J lost 4; bases outside the gene matches: 4. The same specimen was also included in a second study, on T cells expressing NK-cell markers. Per that study: As the method of synthesis, 5'RACE template switching with UMIs yielded TCR beta cDNA.

The source was PBMCs from blood, collected on the day of vaccination. The chain uses TRBV6-1 and TRBJ2-5; 11 positions agree with TRBD2. The receptor comes from a man over 45 who received an inactivated influenza vaccine. The CDR3 reads CASRTLAGAETQYF. The DNA of the CDR3 is TGTGCCAGCAGGACACTAGCGGGAGCAGAGACCCAGTACTTC.